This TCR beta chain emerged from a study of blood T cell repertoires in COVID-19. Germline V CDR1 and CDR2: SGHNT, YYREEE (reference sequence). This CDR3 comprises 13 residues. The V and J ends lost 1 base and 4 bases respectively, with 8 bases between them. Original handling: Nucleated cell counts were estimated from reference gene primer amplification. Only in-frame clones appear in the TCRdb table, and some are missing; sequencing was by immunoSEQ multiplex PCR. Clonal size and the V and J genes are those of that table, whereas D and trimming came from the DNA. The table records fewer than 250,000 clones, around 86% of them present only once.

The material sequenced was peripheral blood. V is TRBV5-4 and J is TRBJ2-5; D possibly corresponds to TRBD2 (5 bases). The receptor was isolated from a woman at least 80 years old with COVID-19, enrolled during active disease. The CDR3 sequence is CASSLSSLETQYF. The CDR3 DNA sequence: TGTGCCAGCAGCTTGTCTAGCCTAGAGACCCAGTACTTC. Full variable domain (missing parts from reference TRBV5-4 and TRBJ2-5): ETGVTQSPTHLIKTRGQQVTLRCSSQSGHNTVSWYQQALGQGPQFIFQYYREEENGRGNFPPRFSGLQFPNYSSELNVNALELDDSALYLCASSLSSLETQYFGPGTRLLVL.